This T cell receptor (beta chain) was sequenced for a study of cytomegalovirus exposure and HLA in healthy donors. PCR involved 60 Vbeta and 13 Jbeta primers. Assay: immunoSEQ multiplex PCR; the TCRdb copy retains only in-frame clones and omits some. The sample lists about 160,000 clones; 87% were seen once. Donors showed nominal health when sampled, although they likely had unrecorded immune exposures. V lost 4 bases and J 5 bases, leaving 15 bases between the germline ends. Germline CDR1 reads SGHRS; CDR2 reads YFSETQ. There are 14 residues in the CDR3. The sequence came from a woman in her twenties or thirties in good health and CMV-seronegative. The J gene is TRBJ2-5, the V gene TRBV5-1; no clear D. Sample: PBMCs. The CDR3: CASSEGTARETQYF. The CDR3 region has the DNA TGCGCCAGCAGCGAAGGAACCGCGAGGGAGACCCAGTACTTC.